This TCR beta chain originates from a study of T cells in Graves' hyperthyroidism and ophthalmopathy. The study based diagnoses on clinical symptoms, serum thyroxine and TRAb, thyroid ultrasound and orbital computed tomography. Template material for amplifying TCR beta CDR3 regions consisted of RNA transcripts. During a first-round RT-PCR of the TCR CDR3, the HTBI primer set was used. One entry per CDR3 protein results from TCRdb running MiXCR on the multiplex PCR reads. The sample lists about 700,000 distinct CDR3 sequences; less than 45% were seen once. The sample was peripheral blood or thyroid tissue (not recorded which). The TCR originated in an adult man with Graves' disease, either hyperthyroidism or ophthalmopathy (not recorded which).

CDR3 loop: CATSTPGGRETQYF. Written as DNA, the CDR3 is TGTGCCACCAGTACGCCAGGGGGCCGAGAGACCCAGTACTTC. V gene TRBV24-1 combines with J gene TRBJ2-5; 8 bases fit TRBD1. After removal of 6 bases from V and 4 bases from J, the junction contained 6 bases not matched to a gene. The CDR3 consists of 14 residues. Germline V gene lookup returns CDR1 KGHDR and CDR2 SFDVKD.